One sample yielded the 6 T cell receptor beta chains listed below, sequenced in a study of cytomegalovirus exposure and HLA in healthy donors. Assay used: immunoSEQ multiplex PCR; TCRdb lists only in-frame clones, some missing. This repertoire shows more than 60,000 clones, approximately 97% found once; its top ten account for roughly 1.5%. The sequencing sample was made of PBMCs. Receptors were obtained from a young woman in good health and CMV-seropositive.

On this clone: Other DNA sequences from this sample encode an identical CDR3 as well. V gene TRBV27 combines with J gene TRBJ2-7; 10 positions match TRBD1. Germline trimming cut 2 bases from V and 1 base from J; bases unmatched to any gene: 5. The CDR3 covers 16 residues. CDR1 and CDR2 from the germline V gene are MNHEY and SMNVEV (reference sequence). The CDR3 bases are TGTGCCAGCAGTTTAGGGGACAGGGGATTATCCTACGAGCAGTACTTC. It is translated as CASSLGDRGLSYEQYF.

This chain connects TRBV6-5 to TRBJ2-7; TRBD2 matches 7 bases. The CDR3 length is 14 residues. V dropped 0 bases and J dropped 3; count of bases not matched to a gene: 2. Germline CDR1 is MNHEY and CDR2 is SVGAGI. This CDR3 is CASSYSGLGYEQYF. The CDR3 coding sequence is TGTGCCAGCAGTTACTCAGGACTAGGCTACGAGCAGTACTTC.

J is TRBJ2-1 and V is TRBV10-3; 8 nucleotides line up with TRBD2. J lost 11 bases, V lost 0 bases, and 21 bases had no gene match. Germline V CDR1 and CDR2: ENHRY, SYGVKD. This CDR3 is built from 19 residues. The CDR3 coding sequence is TGTGCCATCAGTGAGTCTGTTTCGGGGGCCGGCCTAGCGGGCCCTCAGCAGTTCTTC. Translation: CAISESVSGAGLAGPQQFF.

The rearrangement joins TRBV6-1 to TRBJ1-1; perhaps TRBD1 as D (5 bases). Germline V gives CDR1 MNHNS, CDR2 SASEGT. Deletions cut 1 base from V and 2 bases from J, with 14 bases between. CDR3 length equals 16 residues. The CDR3 spells CASSEGTGTINTEAFF. Here the CDR3 DNA reads TGTGCCAGCAGTGAAGGCACGGGGACTATTAACACTGAAGCTTTCTTT.

The V gene is TRBV6-5, the J gene TRBJ2-3; weak D call: TRBD1 (5 bases). Germline-derived CDR1 and CDR2 are MNHEY and SVGAGI. The CDR3 has 15 amino acids. Trimming removed 0 bases at V and 3 bases at J, with 10 bases between. The CDR3 sequence: CASSYSGKGTDTQYF. The DNA for the CDR3 is TGTGCCAGCAGTTACTCAGGGAAGGGGACAGATACGCAGTATTTT.

The chain couples TRBV6-4 to TRBJ1-5; TRBD1 aligns across 7 bases. This CDR3 has 14 amino acids. Germline CDR1 is MRHNA and CDR2 is SNTAGT. The ends lost 3 bases at V and 2 bases at J; junction bases unmatched: 1. The CDR3 coding sequence is TGTGCCAGCAGTGAAGGGGGCGGCAATCAGCCCCAGCATTTT. It encodes CASSEGGGNQPQHF.